The 17 T cell receptor beta chains below all came from one sample that was sequenced in a study of T cell repertoires in cytomegalovirus infection. MiXCR, run by TCRdb on the reads, gives a single entry per CDR3 protein. The top ten hold about 4.6% of the sample, which has about 190,000 distinct CDR3 sequences, more than 9% seen once. The sample consisted of PBMCs. The receptors come from a human donor in good health (CMV status not recorded). Some clones in this sample may be carry-over from other donors' samples.

This clonotype was counted ten times or more. The rearrangement links TRBV6-2 or TRBV6-3 to TRBJ1-1, with no clear D. There are 15 residues in the CDR3. Deletions cut 6 bases from V and 0 bases from J, with 14 bases between. The germline gives CDR1 MNHEY, CDR2 SVGEGT. CDR3 region: CASRIAGELNTEAFF. The DNA for the CDR3 is TGTGCCAGCAGGATAGCCGGGGAATTGAACACTGAAGCTTTCTTT.

The chain uses TRBV5-1 and TRBJ2-3, with 9 positions matching TRBD2. The CDR3 is made up of 13 amino acids. V lost 4 bases and J lost 7; bases outside the gene matches: 4. The germline gives CDR1 SGHRS, CDR2 YFSETQ. The DNA for the CDR3 is TGCGCCAGCAGCAGCGGGAGGAGGAATACGCAGTATTTT. Translating it yields CASSSGRRNTQYF.

This clonotype was counted a few times. At one of its ends the junction is not consistent with the germline gene, which may arise from a read error. V usage is TRBV9 and J usage is TRBJ2-7; 11 nucleotides line up with TRBD1. The CDR3 spans 15 residues. CDR1 and CDR2 (germline): SGDLS, YYNGEE. The CDR3 reads CASSVGTGGSFEQYF. CDR3 bases: TGTGCCAGCAGCGTAGGGACAGGGGGCTCCTTCGAGCAGTACTTC.

This clonotype was observed many times. V and J are TRBV7-2 and TRBJ2-7; 7 nucleotides match TRBD1. Germline-derived CDR1 and CDR2 are SGHTA and FQGNSA. The V segment lost 5 bases and the J segment 3 bases; nucleotides outside the gene matches: 7. CDR3 size: 14 residues. In nucleotides, the CDR3 is TGTGCCAGCAGCACCATGGGACAGATCTACGAGCAGTACTTC. Translating gives CASSTMGQIYEQYF.

This clonotype was observed many times. This chain uses TRBV7-2 with TRBJ1-4, with unresolved D. Germline V gives CDR1 SGHTA, CDR2 FQGNSA. This CDR3 has 13 amino acids. The V and J ends lost 4 bases and 7 bases respectively, with 10 bases between them. CDR3 coding DNA: TGTGCCAGCAGCTCCAGAGTCAGTGAAAAACTGTTTTTT. Translating it yields CASSSRVSEKLFF.

This clonotype occurred many times. The chain employs TRBV4-3 and TRBJ2-2; possibly TRBD1 or TRBD2 for D (7 bases each). Trimming stripped 0 bases from V and 4 bases from J, with 21 bases between. Germline-derived CDR1 and CDR2 are LGHNA and YSLEER. The CDR3 extends over 19 amino acids. In DNA, the CDR3 is TGCGCCAGCAGCCAAGATATGGGGAGGGGGCGACTGGGCACCGGGGAGCTGTTTTTT. Protein sequence: CASSQDMGRGRLGTGELFF.

This clonotype was seen a handful of times. The chain couples TRBV15 to TRBJ1-5; D unclear. The V end was cut by 1 base, the J end by 0 bases, with 7 bases between. The length of the CDR3 is 15 residues. The germline V gene has CDR1 LNHNV and CDR2 YYDKDF (reference sequence). The DNA of the CDR3 is TGTGCCACCAGCAGAGGAGGCCCTAGCAATCAGCCCCAGCATTTT. It translates to CATSRGGPSNQPQHF.

This clonotype has a count of ten or more. The chain couples TRBV7-2 to TRBJ1-1, with D maybe TRBD1 (5 bases). V was cut by 11 bases and J by 1 base, with 14 bases left in between. This CDR3 region has 13 residues. Looked up from germline, CDR1 is SGHTA and CDR2 is FQGNSA. The CDR3 DNA reads as TGTGCCGCTGGGGCAGGAAGGAACACTGAAGCTTTCTTT. Protein product: CAAGAGRNTEAFF.

There are a few counts of this clonotype. V is TRBV28 and J is TRBJ2-5; TRBD2 is a possible D gene (5 bases). Germline CDR1 reads MDHEN; CDR2 reads SYDVKM. V shed 7 bases and J shed 2 bases, with 14 bases lying between them. The CDR3 runs 14 residues. Written as DNA, the CDR3 is TGTGCCAGCAAACGGGTGAGGGTTCAAGAGACCCAGTACTTC. This translates into CASKRVRVQETQYF.

The V and J genes are TRBV19 and TRBJ2-3, with 11 positions matching TRBD2. Trimming cost V 9 bases and J 2 bases; bases outside gene matches: 7. The CDR3 has 15 amino acids. The V gene's germline CDR1 is LNHDA and CDR2 SQIVND (reference sequence). CDR3: CASGLAGPDTDTQYF. The CDR3 DNA is TGTGCCAGCGGACTAGCGGGCCCTGACACAGATACGCAGTATTTT.

By frequency in the sample, this clonotype is medium-sized. V gene TRBV7-8 combines with J gene TRBJ2-3, with TRBD2 identical over 8 bases. This CDR3 contains 14 residues. Trimming at V came to 5 bases and at J to 6 bases, leaving 7 bases not matched to a gene. CDR1 and CDR2 from the germline V gene are SGHVS and FQNEAQ. CDR3 residues: CASSDSGGMDTQYF. In DNA form, the CDR3 reads TGTGCCAGCAGCGACAGCGGGGGCATGGATACGCAGTATTTT.

This clonotype appeared many times. CDR3 sequence reads: CASSLGLAGGFQETQYF. CDR3 nucleotide sequence: TGTGCCAGCAGCCTGGGACTAGCGGGGGGTTTCCAAGAGACCCAGTACTTC. V gene TRBV11-2 combines with J gene TRBJ2-5; 15 bases agree with TRBD2. In germline, CDR1 is SGHAT, CDR2 FQNNGV. J was trimmed by 1 base and V by 5 bases; bases with no gene match: 5. This CDR3 has 17 amino acids.

The gene calls are TRBV27 and TRBJ1-5, with D uncertain. CDR1 is MNHEY, CDR2 SMNVEV, per germline (reference sequence). V lost 6 bases and J lost 4, with 10 bases in between. The CDR3 length is 13 residues. The CDR3 is CASSQTPNQPQHF. CDR3 sequence (DNA): TGTGCCAGCAGCCAGACACCAAATCAGCCCCAGCATTTT.

This chain's CDR3 is CSGGTGNSNQPQHF. The CDR3, as DNA: TGCAGTGGTGGGACAGGGAATAGCAATCAGCCCCAGCATTTT. The chain uses TRBV20-1 and TRBJ1-5; 9 bases match TRBD1. Looked up from germline, CDR1 is DFQATT and CDR2 is SNEGSKA (reference sequence). There are 14 residues in the CDR3. V lost 7 bases, J lost 0 bases, and 4 bases stayed unmatched.

The chain is built from TRBV28 and TRBJ1-6; 9 bases line up with TRBD1. The ends lost 6 bases at V and 10 bases at J; junction bases unmatched: 10. The CDR3 loop spans 15 amino acids. Germline assignment: CDR1 MDHEN and CDR2 SYDVKM. In nucleotides, the CDR3 is TGTGCCAGCAGCCAACAGGGGGCTCTTGGCTCACCCCTCCACTTT. Protein: CASSQQGALGSPLHF.

The chain recombines TRBV5-6 with TRBJ1-6; D is ambiguous. The CDR3 has 11 amino acids. CDR1 and CDR2 from the germline V gene are SGHDT and YYEEEE. The ends were cut back, 4 bases at V and 10 bases at J, with 6 bases in the middle. CDR3 protein: CASSGQSPLHF. CDR3 nucleotides: TGTGCCAGCAGCGGCCAGTCACCCCTCCACTTT.

This clonotype was counted between two and nine times. The chain has TRBV7-8 and TRBJ2-7; tentative D call: TRBD1 (5 bases). CDR3 length: 15 residues. Trimming removed 0 bases at V and 0 bases at J, with 9 bases between. Germline V gene data show CDR1 as SGHVS and CDR2 as FQNEAQ. This CDR3 is CASSLAHRGSYEQYF. As DNA, the CDR3 is TGTGCCAGCAGCTTAGCGCATAGGGGCTCCTACGAGCAGTACTTC.